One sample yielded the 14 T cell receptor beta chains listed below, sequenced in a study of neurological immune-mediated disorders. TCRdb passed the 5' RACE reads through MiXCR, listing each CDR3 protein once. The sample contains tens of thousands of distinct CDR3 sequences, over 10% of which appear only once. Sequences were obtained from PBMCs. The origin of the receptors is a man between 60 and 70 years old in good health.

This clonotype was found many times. The CDR3 nucleotides read TGTGCCAGCAGGCCAGGGGGGGTGGACACCGGGGAGCTGTTTTTT. Translated, it gives CASRPGGVDTGELFF. The chain recombines TRBV7-2 with TRBJ2-2; either TRBD1 or TRBD2 may supply D (7 bases each). CDR1 and CDR2 (germline): SGHTA, FQGNSA. This CDR3 region has 15 residues. Deletions cut 6 bases from V and 3 bases from J, with 14 bases between.

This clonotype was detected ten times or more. CDR3 residues: CASSYSTGLPSYEQYF. CDR3 in DNA: TGTGCCAGCAGTTACTCGACAGGGCTCCCCTCCTACGAGCAGTACTTC. The rearrangement joins TRBV6-2 or TRBV6-3 to TRBJ2-7; 7 bases fit TRBD1. Germline loops: CDR1 MNHEY, CDR2 SVGEGT. The V gene end was trimmed by 0 bases and the J gene end by 0 bases; junction bases not matched to a gene: 5. CDR3 size: 16 residues.

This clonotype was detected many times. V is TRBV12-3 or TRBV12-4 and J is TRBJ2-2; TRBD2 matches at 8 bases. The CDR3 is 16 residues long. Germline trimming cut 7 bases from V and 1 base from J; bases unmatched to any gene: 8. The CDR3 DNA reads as TGTGCCAGCACGGGGGGGGTTAATATGAACACCGGGGAGCTGTTTTTT. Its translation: CASTGGVNMNTGELFF.

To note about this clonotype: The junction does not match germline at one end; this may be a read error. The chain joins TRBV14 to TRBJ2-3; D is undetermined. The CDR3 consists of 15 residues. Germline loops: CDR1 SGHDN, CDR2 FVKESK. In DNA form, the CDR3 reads TGTGCCAGCAGCCAAGACTCGGTGACTCCAGAAACGCAGTATTTT. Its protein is CASSQDSVTPETQYF. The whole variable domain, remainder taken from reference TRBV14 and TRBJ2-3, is EAGVTQFPSHSVIEKGQTVTLRCDPISGHDNLYWYRRVMGKEIKFLLHFVKESKQDESGMPNNRFLAERTGGTYSTLKVQPAELEDSGVYFCASSQDSVTPETQYFGPGTRLTVL.

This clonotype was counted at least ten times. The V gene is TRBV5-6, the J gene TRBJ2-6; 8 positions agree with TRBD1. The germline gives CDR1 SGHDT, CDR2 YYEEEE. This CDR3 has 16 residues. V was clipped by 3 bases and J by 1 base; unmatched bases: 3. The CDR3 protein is CASSWTGMSGANVLTF. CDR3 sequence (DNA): TGTGCCAGCAGCTGGACAGGGATGTCTGGGGCCAACGTCCTGACTTTC.

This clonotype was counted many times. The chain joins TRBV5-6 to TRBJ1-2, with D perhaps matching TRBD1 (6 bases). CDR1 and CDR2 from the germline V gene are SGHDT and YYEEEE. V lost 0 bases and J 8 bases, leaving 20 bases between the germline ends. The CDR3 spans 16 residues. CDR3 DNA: TGTGCCAGCAGCTTGGACATCCTGGACAGAATCGGCGGCTACACCTTC. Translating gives CASSLDILDRIGGYTF.

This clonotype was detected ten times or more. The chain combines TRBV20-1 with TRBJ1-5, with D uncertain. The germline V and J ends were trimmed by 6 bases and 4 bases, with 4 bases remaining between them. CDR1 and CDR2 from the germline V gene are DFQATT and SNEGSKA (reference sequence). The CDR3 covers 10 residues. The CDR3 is CSAGNQPQHF. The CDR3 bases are TGCAGTGCCGGTAATCAGCCCCAGCATTTT.

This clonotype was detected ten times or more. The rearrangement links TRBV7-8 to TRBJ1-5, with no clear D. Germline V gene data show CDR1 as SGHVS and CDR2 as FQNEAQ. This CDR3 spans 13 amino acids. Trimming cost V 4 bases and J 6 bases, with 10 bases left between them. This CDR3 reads CASSSNPTQPQHF. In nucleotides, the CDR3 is TGTGCCAGCAGCTCTAATCCCACTCAGCCCCAGCATTTT.

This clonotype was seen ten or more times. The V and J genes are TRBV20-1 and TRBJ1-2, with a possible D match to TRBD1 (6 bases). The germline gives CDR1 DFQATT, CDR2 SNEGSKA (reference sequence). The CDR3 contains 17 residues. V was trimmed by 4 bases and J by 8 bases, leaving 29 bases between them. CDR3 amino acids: CSANPGTRLFSAGGYTF. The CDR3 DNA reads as TGCAGTGCTAACCCCGGGACACGCCTATTTAGTGCGGGAGGCTACACCTTC.

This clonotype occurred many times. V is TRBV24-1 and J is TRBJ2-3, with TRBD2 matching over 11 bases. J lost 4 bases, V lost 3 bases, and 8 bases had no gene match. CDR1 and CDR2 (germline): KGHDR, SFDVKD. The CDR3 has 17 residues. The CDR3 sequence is CATSDALLAGGSDTQYF. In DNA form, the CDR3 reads TGTGCCACCAGTGATGCCCTTCTAGCGGGGGGCTCAGATACGCAGTATTTT.

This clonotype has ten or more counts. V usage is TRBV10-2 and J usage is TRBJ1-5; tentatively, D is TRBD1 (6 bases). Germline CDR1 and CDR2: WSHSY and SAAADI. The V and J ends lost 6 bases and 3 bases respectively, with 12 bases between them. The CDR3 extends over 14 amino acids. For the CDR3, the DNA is TGCGCCAGCAGGGAGGGGGTGAACAATCAGCCCCAGCATTTT. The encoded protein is CASREGVNNQPQHF.

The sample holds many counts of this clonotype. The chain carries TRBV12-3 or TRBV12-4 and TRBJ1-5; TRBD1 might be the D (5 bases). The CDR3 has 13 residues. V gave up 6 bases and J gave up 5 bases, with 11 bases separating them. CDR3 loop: CASSPMGDQPQHF. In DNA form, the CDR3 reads TGTGCCAGCAGCCCTATGGGGGATCAGCCCCAGCATTTT.

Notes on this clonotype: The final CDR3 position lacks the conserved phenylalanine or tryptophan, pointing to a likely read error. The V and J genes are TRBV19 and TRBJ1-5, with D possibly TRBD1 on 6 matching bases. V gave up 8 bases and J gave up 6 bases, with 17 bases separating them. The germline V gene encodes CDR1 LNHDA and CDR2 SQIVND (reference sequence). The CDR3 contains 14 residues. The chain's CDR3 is CASEAQGGIQPQHS. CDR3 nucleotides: TGTGCCAGTGAAGCCCAAGGGGGGATTCAGCCCCAGCATTCT.

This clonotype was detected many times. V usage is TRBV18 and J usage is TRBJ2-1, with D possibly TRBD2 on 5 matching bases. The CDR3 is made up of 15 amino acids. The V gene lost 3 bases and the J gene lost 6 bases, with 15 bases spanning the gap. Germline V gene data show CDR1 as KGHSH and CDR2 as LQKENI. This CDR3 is CASSPGRGGVNEQFF. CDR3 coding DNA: TGTGCCAGCTCACCCGGACGTGGAGGTGTCAATGAGCAGTTCTTC.